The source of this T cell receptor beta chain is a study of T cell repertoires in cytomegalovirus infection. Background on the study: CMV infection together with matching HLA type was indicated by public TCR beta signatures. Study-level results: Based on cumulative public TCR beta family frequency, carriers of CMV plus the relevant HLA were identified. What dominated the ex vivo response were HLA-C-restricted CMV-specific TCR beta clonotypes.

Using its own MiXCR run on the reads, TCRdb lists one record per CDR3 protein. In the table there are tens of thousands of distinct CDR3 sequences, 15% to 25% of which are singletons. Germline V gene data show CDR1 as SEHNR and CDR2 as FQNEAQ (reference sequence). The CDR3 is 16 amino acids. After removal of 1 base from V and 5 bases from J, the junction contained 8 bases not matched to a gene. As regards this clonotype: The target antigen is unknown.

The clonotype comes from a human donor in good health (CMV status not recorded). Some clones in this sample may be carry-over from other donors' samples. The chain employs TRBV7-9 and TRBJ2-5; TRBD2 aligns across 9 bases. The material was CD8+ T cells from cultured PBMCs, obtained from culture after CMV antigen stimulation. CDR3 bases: TGTGCCAGCAGCTTAGTAGCGGGAGCCCTCCGGGAGACCCAGTACTTC. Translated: CASSLVAGALRETQYF.